Shown below are 17 T cell receptor beta chains from a single sample sequenced in a study of T-cell memory formation after mild COVID-19. TCRdb analysed the 5' RACE reads with MiXCR anew, one entry per CDR3 protein. This sample has about 430,000 distinct CDR3 sequences; roughly 18% occur once, and the top ten carry about 22%. Specimen: PBMCs or a T cell subset sorted from them (not recorded which). Every receptor here comes from a young man who had mild COVID-19 (a few samples of this study predate the infection). Cell type and time point are not known.

This clonotype was seen more than once but under ten times. V is TRBV20-1 and J is TRBJ1-1; no reliable D call. The CDR3 is 12 amino acids. The V end lost 5 bases, the J end lost 4 bases, and 11 bases lay between the germline ends. Germline CDR1 is DFQATT and CDR2 is SNEGSKA (reference sequence). The CDR3 loop is CSAHGRGTEAFF. The CDR3 bases are TGCAGTGCTCACGGTAGAGGCACTGAAGCTTTCTTT.

This clonotype was observed a few times. The chain uses TRBV6-1 and TRBJ1-1; 9 bases agree with TRBD1. This CDR3 is 14 amino acids long. With 6 bases clipped from V and 7 bases from J, the junction kept 9 bases outside the gene matches. The germline CDR1 and CDR2 sequences are MNHNS and SASEGT. The CDR3 sequence is CASRLQGAGFEAFF. The CDR3, as DNA: TGTGCCAGCAGGCTACAGGGGGCGGGGTTTGAAGCTTTCTTT.

This clonotype was observed a few times. This chain joins TRBV7-3 and TRBJ2-5; possibly TRBD2 for D (6 bases). The CDR3 extends over 15 amino acids. Germline V gene data show CDR1 as SGHTA and CDR2 as FQGTGA. The V end was cut by 1 base, the J end by 4 bases, with 13 bases between. The CDR3 DNA is TGTGCCAGCAGCTTAATTGGCGGGGTCGGAGAGACCCAGTACTTC. Amino acid sequence: CASSLIGGVGETQYF. Full variable domain (outside the CDR3, taken from reference TRBV7-3 and TRBJ2-5): GAGVSQTPSNKVTEKGKYVELRCDPISGHTALYWYRQSLGQGPEFLIYFQGTGAADDSGLPNDRFFAVRPEGSVSTLKIQRTERGDSAVYLCASSLIGGVGETQYFGPGTRLLVL.

Only a few counts were recorded for this clonotype. CDR3 sequence (DNA): TGTGCCAGCAGCTTACCGGAGCGGGGGGCTAAAGATACGCAGTATTTT. This gives the protein CASSLPERGAKDTQYF. The chain links TRBV11-2 to TRBJ2-3; 9 positions match TRBD2. The CDR3 runs 16 residues. The germline V gene has CDR1 SGHAT and CDR2 FQNNGV. V was pared by 2 bases and J by 5 bases, with 8 bases of the junction left unmatched.

The chain links TRBV3-2 to TRBJ1-1; TRBD1 was called by the table and not checked on the DNA. TRBV3-2 is a pseudogene locus. This CDR3 comprises 13 residues. The CDR3 protein is CASSQIRQSEAFF. In DNA form, the CDR3 reads TGTGCCAGCAGCCAAATCCGACAGAGTGAAGCTTTCTTT.

The V and J genes are TRBV12-3 or TRBV12-4 and TRBJ2-2; D is perhaps TRBD1 (5 bases). The length of the CDR3 is 16 residues. V was shortened by 6 bases and J by 0 bases, with 14 bases between the two germline ends. The CDR3 nucleotides read TGTGCCAGCAGGGCCCCCGAGACAGCGAACACCGGGGAGCTGTTTTTT. Protein product: CASRAPETANTGELFF.

The genes are TRBV7-2 and TRBJ2-5, with TRBD2 as a possible D gene (5 bases). From germline, CDR1 is SGHTA and CDR2 FQGNSA. The ends were cut back, 2 bases at V and 4 bases at J, with 14 bases in the middle. This CDR3 has 15 amino acids. CDR3 residues: CASSLRTGSGETQYF. The DNA of the CDR3 is TGTGCCAGCAGCTTAAGGACTGGATCGGGAGAGACCCAGTACTTC.

This clonotype occurred a few times. The V and J genes are TRBV4-1 and TRBJ2-2; D might be TRBD2 (5 bases). Per germline, CDR1 MGHRA and CDR2 YSYEKL. The CDR3 covers 13 residues. V dropped 1 base and J dropped 6 bases, with 6 bases sitting between them. This CDR3 reads CASSQARAGELFF. In DNA form, the CDR3 reads TGCGCCAGCAGCCAAGCGAGGGCCGGGGAGCTGTTTTTT.

This clonotype was recorded a few times. The rearrangement joins TRBV7-9 to TRBJ1-6; TRBD1 agrees at 10 bases. V shed 4 bases, J shed 12 bases, and the junction held 9 bases outside the gene matches. The germline gives CDR1 SEHNR, CDR2 FQNEAQ (reference sequence). The CDR3 spans 15 residues. CDR3 DNA sequence: TGTGCCAGCAGCTCTGGGACAGGGGCGGAACAACCCCTCCACTTT. It yields the protein CASSSGTGAEQPLHF.

The table lists this clonotype with a few counts. The chain recombines TRBV28 with TRBJ2-4; D is uncertain. Germline-derived CDR1 and CDR2 are MDHEN and SYDVKM. The CDR3 is 16 residues long. The V end lost 7 bases, the J end lost 0 bases, and 16 bases lay between the germline ends. The CDR3 protein is CASKSYPNLAKNIQYF. DNA of the CDR3: TGTGCCAGCAAATCCTACCCGAATCTAGCCAAAAACATTCAGTACTTC.

The rearrangement joins TRBV19 to TRBJ2-5; 9 nucleotides agree with TRBD2. The germline V gene encodes CDR1 LNHDA and CDR2 SQIVND (reference sequence). The CDR3 has 15 amino acids. Trimming cost V 3 bases and J 1 base; bases outside gene matches: 3. The CDR3 DNA reads TGTGCCAGTAGTATGACTAGCGGCGCCCAAGAGACCCAGTACTTC. This encodes CASSMTSGAQETQYF.

This clonotype appeared many times. The chain uses TRBV7-2 and TRBJ2-4; TRBD2 matches at 7 bases. CDR3 length equals 12 residues. Germline assignment: CDR1 SGHTA and CDR2 FQGNSA. V was pared by 3 bases and J by 7 bases, with 0 bases of the junction left unmatched. The CDR3, as DNA: TGTGCCAGCAGCTTGGGAGGGAACATTCAGTACTTC. Protein sequence: CASSLGGNIQYF.

The rearrangement uses TRBV7-3 and TRBJ2-1; weak D call: TRBD1 (6 bases). The CDR3 loop spans 15 amino acids. V was clipped by 5 bases and J by 2 bases, with 13 bases between them. CDR1 is SGHTA and CDR2 is FQGTGA in the germline V gene. This CDR3 reads CASSAGQSTYNEQFF. The CDR3 bases are TGTGCCAGCAGCGCCGGACAGTCCACCTACAATGAGCAGTTCTTC.

This clonotype came up a few times. Likely a read error: the CDR3 ends without its conserved phenylalanine or tryptophan. No DNA is shown, since the ends of the CDR3 on it are uncertain; the CDR3 is the one TCRdb lists. The chain joins TRBV6-7 to TRBJ1-1; TRBD1 reflects the table's D call only, with no check against the DNA. TRBV6-7 qualifies as an ORF whose function is uncertain. A total of 9 residues make up the CDR3, ends included. The CDR3 sequence: CASSSTGFR.

The CDR3 nucleotides read TGTGCCAGCAGACATACTACAGGACAGGGTGGAGCGTACAATGAGCAGTTCTTC. It translates to CASRHTTGQGGAYNEQFF. This chain links TRBV3-1 with TRBJ2-1, with 8 bases matching TRBD1. Germline V gene lookup returns CDR1 LGHDT and CDR2 YNNKEL (reference sequence). The CDR3 sequence is 18 residues long. The J segment lost 4 bases and the V segment lost 6 bases, leaving 17 bases of the junction unmatched.

This clonotype was seen ten or more times. The genes are TRBV20-1 and TRBJ1-6; 9 bases match TRBD1. J lost 8 bases, V lost 0 bases, and 2 bases had no gene match. Germline CDR1 and CDR2: DFQATT and SNEGSKA (reference sequence). The CDR3 totals 14 residues. As DNA, the CDR3 is TGCAGTGCTAGAGATGGACAGGGGTATTCACCCCTCCACTTT. This gives the protein CSARDGQGYSPLHF.

The V call is TRBV3-1, the J call TRBJ1-4; the D gene is possibly TRBD1 (6 bases). Trimming removed 0 bases at V and 8 bases at J, with 10 bases between. This CDR3 comprises 14 residues. CDR1 LGHDT and CDR2 YNNKEL come from the germline V gene (reference sequence). CDR3 sequence (DNA): TGTGCCAGCAGCCAAGAGGGACACGAAGAAAAACTGTTTTTT. It translates to CASSQEGHEEKLFF.